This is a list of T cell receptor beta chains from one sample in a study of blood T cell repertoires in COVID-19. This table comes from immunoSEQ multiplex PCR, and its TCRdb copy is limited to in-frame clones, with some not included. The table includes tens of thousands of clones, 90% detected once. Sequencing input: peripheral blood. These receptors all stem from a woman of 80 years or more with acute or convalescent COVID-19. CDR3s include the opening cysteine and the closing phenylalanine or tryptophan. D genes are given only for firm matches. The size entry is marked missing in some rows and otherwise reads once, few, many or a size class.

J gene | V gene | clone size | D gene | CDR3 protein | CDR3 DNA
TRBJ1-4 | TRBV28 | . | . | CASSPVGLSNEKLFF | TGTGCCAGCAGTCCGGTGGGCTTATCAAATGAAAAACTGTTTTTT
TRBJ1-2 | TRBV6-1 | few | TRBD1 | CASSEGGIGDSYGYTF | TGTGCCAGCAGTGAAGGGGGAATAGGGGACAGTTATGGCTACACCTTC
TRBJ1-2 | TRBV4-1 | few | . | CASSPGGGMESGYTF | TGCGCCAGCAGCCCTGGGGGGGGCATGGAAAGTGGCTACACCTTC
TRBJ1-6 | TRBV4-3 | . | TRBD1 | CASSPTGGNSPLHF | TGCGCCAGCAGCCCGACAGGGGGCAATTCACCCCTCCACTTT
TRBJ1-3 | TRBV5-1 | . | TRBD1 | CASSSVQGQSGNTIYF | TGCGCCAGCAGCTCGGTACAGGGGCAAAGTGGAAACACCATATATTTT
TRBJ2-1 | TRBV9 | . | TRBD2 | CASSVLAGGYNEQFF | TGTGCCAGCAGCGTGTTAGCGGGGGGATACAATGAGCAGTTCTTC
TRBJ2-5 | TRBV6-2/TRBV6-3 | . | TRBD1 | CASSPGQGWETQYF | TGTGCCAGCAGTCCCGGACAGGGATGGGAGACCCAGTACTTC
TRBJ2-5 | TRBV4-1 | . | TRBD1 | CASSQLGQGGQETQYF | TGCGCCAGCAGCCAACTCGGACAGGGGGGGCAAGAGACCCAGTACTTC
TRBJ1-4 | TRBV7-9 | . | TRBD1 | CASSLAGGEKLFF | TGTGCCAGCAGCTTGGCAGGGGGAGAAAAACTGTTTTTT
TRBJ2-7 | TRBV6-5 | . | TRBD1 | CASSYAGTGGYEQYF | TGTGCCAGCAGTTACGCTGGGACAGGAGGGTACGAGCAGTACTTC
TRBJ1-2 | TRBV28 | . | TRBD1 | CASSSFRTGNYGYTF | TGTGCCAGCAGTTCCTTTAGGACAGGGAACTATGGCTACACCTTC
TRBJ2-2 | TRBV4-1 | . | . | CASSLMTGTNTGELFF | TGCGCCAGCAGCCTAATGACAGGAACGAACACCGGGGAGCTGTTTTTT
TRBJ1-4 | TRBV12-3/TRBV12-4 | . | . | CASRALNEKLFF | TGTGCCAGCAGGGCCCTTAATGAAAAACTGTTTTTT
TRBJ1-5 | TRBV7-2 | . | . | CASSLDTSNQPQHF | TGTGCCAGCAGCTTGGACACTAGCAATCAGCCCCAGCATTTT
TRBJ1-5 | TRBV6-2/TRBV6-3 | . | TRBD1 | CASSYSQTGGAGNQPQHF | TGTGCCAGCAGTTACTCGCAAACAGGGGGCGCGGGCAATCAGCCCCAGCATTTT
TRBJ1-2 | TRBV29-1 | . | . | CSVGGTRDGGYTF | TGCAGCGTGGGTGGGACACGGGACGGAGGCTACACCTTC
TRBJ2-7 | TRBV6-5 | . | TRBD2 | CASATSGLGHEQYF | TGTGCCAGCGCCACTAGCGGGTTAGGTCACGAGCAGTACTTC
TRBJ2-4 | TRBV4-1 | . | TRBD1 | CASSQGAGGGKNIQYF | TGCGCCAGCAGCCAAGGGGCAGGGGGCGGCAAAAACATTCAGTACTTC
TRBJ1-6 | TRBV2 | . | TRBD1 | CASSPTRGVNSPLHF | TGTGCCAGCAGCCCGACCAGGGGGGTTAATTCACCCCTCCACTTT
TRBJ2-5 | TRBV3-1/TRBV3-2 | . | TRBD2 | CASSQGPSGRETQYF | TGTGCCAGCAGCCAAGGACCTAGCGGGCGCGAGACCCAGTACTTC
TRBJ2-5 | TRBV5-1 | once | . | CASSPELKETQYF | TGCGCCAGCAGCCCAGAACTAAAAGAGACCCAGTACTTC
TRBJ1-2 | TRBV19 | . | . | CASSNGYYGYTF | TGTGCCAGTAGTAACGGGTACTATGGCTACACCTTC
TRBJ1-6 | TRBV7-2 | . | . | CASSLAEGINNSPLHF | TGTGCCAGCAGCTTAGCGGAGGGAATAAATAATTCACCCCTCCACTTT
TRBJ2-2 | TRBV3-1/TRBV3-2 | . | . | CASSHVRGTGELFF | TGTGCCAGCAGCCATGTAAGGGGGACCGGGGAGCTGTTTTTT
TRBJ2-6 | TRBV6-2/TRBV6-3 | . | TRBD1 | CASSYNGQVNVLTF | TGTGCCAGCAGTTATAATGGACAGGTCAACGTCCTGACTTTC
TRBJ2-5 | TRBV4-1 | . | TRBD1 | CASSQDSATGGRGETQYF | TGCGCCAGCAGCCAAGACTCCGCGACAGGGGGACGAGGGGAGACCCAGTACTTC
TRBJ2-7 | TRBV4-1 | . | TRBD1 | CASSQEGGEGHEQYF | TGCGCCAGCAGCCAAGAAGGGGGCGAAGGGCACGAGCAGTACTTC
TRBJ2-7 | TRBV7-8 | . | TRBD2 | CASSRDSGAAPYEQYF | TGTGCCAGCAGCCGAGATAGCGGGGCCGCCCCTTACGAGCAGTACTTC
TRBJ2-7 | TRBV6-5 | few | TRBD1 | CASSYAGQGIEGQYF | TGTGCCAGCAGTTACGCAGGACAGGGGATAGAAGGGCAGTACTTC
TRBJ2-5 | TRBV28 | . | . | CASSSPRRWAGETQYF | TGTGCCAGCAGTTCCCCCCGTCGTTGGGCGGGGGAGACCCAGTACTTC
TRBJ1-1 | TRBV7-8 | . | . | CASSLAQGRVTEAFF | TGTGCCAGCAGCTTAGCTCAGGGGAGGGTTACTGAAGCTTTCTTT
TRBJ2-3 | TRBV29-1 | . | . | CSVVRPAIGGTDTQYF | TGCAGCGTTGTCCGTCCCGCGATAGGGGGCACAGATACGCAGTATTTT
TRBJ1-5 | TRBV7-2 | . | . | CASSLRHINQPQHF | TGTGCCAGCAGCTTACGACACATAAATCAGCCCCAGCATTTT
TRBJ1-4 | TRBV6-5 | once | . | CASKRTVNEKLFF | TGTGCCAGCAAACGGACAGTTAATGAAAAACTGTTTTTT
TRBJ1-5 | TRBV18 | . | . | CASSPQTGLQHF | TGTGCCAGCTCACCCCAGACAGGCCTCCAGCATTTT
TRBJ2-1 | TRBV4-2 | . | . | CASSQVGGGSNEQFF | TGTGCCAGCAGCCAAGTTGGGGGAGGAAGCAATGAGCAGTTCTTC
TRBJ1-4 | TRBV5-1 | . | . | CASSLDPGANEKLFF | TGCGCCAGCAGCTTGGATCCGGGGGCTAATGAAAAACTGTTTTTT
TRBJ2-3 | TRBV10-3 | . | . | CAIRTDTDTQYF | TGTGCCATCAGGACAGACACAGATACGCAGTATTTT
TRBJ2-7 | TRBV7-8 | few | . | CASSLDTSSYEQYF | TGTGCCAGCAGCTTAGATACCAGCTCCTACGAGCAGTACTTC
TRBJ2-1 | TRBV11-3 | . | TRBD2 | CASSLAPGLAGGAFENEQFF | TGTGCCAGCAGCTTAGCCCCGGGACTAGCGGGGGGGGCCTTTGAGAATGAGCAGTTCTTC
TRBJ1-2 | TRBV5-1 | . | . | CASSSGGDGYTF | TGCGCCAGCAGCTCCGGCGGGGATGGCTACACCTTC
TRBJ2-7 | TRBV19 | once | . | CASSIAEAHEQYF | TGTGCCAGTAGTATTGCGGAGGCACACGAGCAGTACTTC
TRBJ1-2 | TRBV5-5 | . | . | CASSSAGGGYTF | TGTGCCAGCAGCTCCGCGGGGGGTGGCTACACCTTC
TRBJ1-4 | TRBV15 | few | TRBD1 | CATSRATGQGEKLFF | TGTGCCACCAGCAGAGCGACAGGGCAGGGTGAAAAACTGTTTTTT
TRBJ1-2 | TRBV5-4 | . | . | CASSLRGEVGYTF | TGTGCCAGCAGCTTGCGAGGTGAGGTTGGCTACACCTTC
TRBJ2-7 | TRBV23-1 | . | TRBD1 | CASSHGTGTYEQYF | TGCGCCAGCAGTCACGGGACAGGGACCTACGAGCAGTACTTC
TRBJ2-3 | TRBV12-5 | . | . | CASGLRTARLFTDTQYF | TGTGCTAGTGGTCTCCGGACAGCCCGTCTCTTCACAGATACGCAGTATTTT
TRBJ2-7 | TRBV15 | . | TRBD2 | CATSRVGGAGEQYF | TGTGCCACCAGCAGAGTCGGGGGGGCCGGCGAGCAGTACTTC
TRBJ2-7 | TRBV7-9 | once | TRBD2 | CASSLVSPSGSVHEQYF | TGTGCCAGCAGCTTAGTAAGCCCCAGCGGGAGTGTCCACGAGCAGTACTTC
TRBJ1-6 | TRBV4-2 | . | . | CASSQIQGGYNSPLHF | TGTGCCAGCAGCCAGATACAGGGCGGGTATAATTCACCCCTCCACTTT
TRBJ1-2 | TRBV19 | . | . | CASSIGLTANYGYTF | TGTGCCAGTAGTATAGGACTGACAGCCAACTATGGCTACACCTTC
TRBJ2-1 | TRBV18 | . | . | CASSPGTDYNEQFF | TGTGCCAGCTCACCAGGCACAGACTACAATGAGCAGTTCTTC
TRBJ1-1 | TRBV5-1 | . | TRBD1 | CASSFLTGQDNTEAFF | TGCGCCAGCAGCTTCTTAACGGGACAGGATAACACTGAAGCTTTCTTT
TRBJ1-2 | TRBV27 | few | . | CASSLMGDYGYTF | TGTGCCAGCAGTTTAATGGGAGACTATGGCTACACCTTC
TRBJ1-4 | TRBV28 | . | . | CASSFSSGKEKLFF | TGTGCCAGCAGTTTTTCGTCAGGGAAGGAAAAACTGTTTTTT